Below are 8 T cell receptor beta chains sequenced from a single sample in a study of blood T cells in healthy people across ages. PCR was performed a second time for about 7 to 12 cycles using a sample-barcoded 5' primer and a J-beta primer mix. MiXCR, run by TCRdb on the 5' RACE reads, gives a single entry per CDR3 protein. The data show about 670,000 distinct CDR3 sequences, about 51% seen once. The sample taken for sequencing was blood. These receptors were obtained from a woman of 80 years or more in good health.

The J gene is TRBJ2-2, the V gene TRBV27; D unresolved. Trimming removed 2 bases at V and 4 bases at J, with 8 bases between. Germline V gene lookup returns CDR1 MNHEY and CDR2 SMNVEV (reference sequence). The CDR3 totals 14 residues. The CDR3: CASSLRAVTGELFF. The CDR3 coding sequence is TGTGCCAGCAGTTTAAGGGCGGTCACCGGGGAGCTGTTTTTT.

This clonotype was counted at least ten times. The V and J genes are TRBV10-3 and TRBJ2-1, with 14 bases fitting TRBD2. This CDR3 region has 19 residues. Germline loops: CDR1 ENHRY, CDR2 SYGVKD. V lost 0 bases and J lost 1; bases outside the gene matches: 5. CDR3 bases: TGTGCCATCAGTGAGTCGGGACTAGCGGGAGCCGGATCCTACAATGAGCAGTTCTTC. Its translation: CAISESGLAGAGSYNEQFF.

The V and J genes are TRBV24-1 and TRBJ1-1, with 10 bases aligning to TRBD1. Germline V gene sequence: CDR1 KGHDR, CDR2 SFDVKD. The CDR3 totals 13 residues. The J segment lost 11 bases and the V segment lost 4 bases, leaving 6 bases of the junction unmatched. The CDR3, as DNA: TGTGCCACCAGTGACCCGGGACAGGGGACGGCTTTCTTT. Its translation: CATSDPGQGTAFF.

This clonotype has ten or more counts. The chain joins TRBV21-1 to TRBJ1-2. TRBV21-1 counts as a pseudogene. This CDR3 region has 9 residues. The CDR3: CANLYGYTF. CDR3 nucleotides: TGTGCCAACCTCTATGGCTACACCTTC.

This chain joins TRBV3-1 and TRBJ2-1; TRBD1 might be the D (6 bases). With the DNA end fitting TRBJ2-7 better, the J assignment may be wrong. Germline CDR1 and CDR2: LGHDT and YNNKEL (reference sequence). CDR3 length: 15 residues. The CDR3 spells CASSRSGHSYNEQYF. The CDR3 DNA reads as TGTGCCAGCAGCCGATCGGGACACTCCTACAATGAGCAGTACTTC.

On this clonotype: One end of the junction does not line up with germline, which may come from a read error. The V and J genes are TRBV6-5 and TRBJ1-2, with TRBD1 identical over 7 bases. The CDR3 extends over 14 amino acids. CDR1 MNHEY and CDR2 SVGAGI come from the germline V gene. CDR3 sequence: CVSYRDSSNYDYTF. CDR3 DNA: TGTGTCAGTTACCGGGACAGCTCAAACTATGACTACACCTTC.

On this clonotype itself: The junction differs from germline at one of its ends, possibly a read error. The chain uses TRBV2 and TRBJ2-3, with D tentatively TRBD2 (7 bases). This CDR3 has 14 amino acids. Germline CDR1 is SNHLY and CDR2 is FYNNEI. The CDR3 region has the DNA TGTGCCAGCATAAGGGGGGGCCCCACAGTTACGCAGTATTTT. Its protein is CASIRGGPTVTQYF.

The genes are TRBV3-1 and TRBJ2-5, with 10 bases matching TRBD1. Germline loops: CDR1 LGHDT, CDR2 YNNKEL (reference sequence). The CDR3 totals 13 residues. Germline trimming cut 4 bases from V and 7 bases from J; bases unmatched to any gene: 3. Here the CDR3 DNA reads TGTGCCAGCAGCCGAGGACAGGGGGGGACCCAGTACTTC. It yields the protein CASSRGQGGTQYF.